This paragraph reports one TCR beta chain. Its target is not known. Repertoires were generated with immunoSEQ multiplex PCR, while TCRdb's copy carries only in-frame clones and drops some. Of approximately 75,000 clones in the sample, 83% were seen once. The memory T cells were sequenced right after ex vivo isolation, without culture. These data originate in a study of CD4 T cell repertoires in COVID-19. Points from the study as a whole: Sharing of several most expanded SARS-CoV-2-reactive clonotypes across memory subsets suggested intraclonal diversification.

The CDR3 loop spans 15 amino acids. V lost 3 bases to trimming and J lost 4 bases, with 16 bases between them. The germline CDR1 and CDR2 sequences are SGHKS and YYEKEE (reference sequence). Here the sequenced sample was CD4+ T cells from peripheral blood, taken after recovery from COVID-19. The V call is TRBV5-5, the J call TRBJ1-1; D uncertain. The sequence was obtained from a human donor who had COVID-19. The CDR3 here is CASSSTPGWVTEAFF. DNA for the CDR3: TGTGCCAGCAGCTCGACACCGGGTTGGGTCACTGAAGCTTTCTTT.